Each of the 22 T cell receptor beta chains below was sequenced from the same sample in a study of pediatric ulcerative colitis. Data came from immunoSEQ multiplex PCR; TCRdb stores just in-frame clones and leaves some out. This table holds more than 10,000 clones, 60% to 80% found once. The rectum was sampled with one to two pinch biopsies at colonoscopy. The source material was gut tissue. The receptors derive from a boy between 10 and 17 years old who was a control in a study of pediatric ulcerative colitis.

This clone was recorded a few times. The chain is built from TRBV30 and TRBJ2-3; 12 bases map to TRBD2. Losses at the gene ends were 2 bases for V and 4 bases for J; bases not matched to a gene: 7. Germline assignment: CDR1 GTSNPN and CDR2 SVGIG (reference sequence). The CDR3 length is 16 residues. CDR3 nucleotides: TGTGCCTGGAGTCAGACTAGCGGGAGTCTACCAGATACGCAGTATTTT. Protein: CAWSQTSGSLPDTQYF.

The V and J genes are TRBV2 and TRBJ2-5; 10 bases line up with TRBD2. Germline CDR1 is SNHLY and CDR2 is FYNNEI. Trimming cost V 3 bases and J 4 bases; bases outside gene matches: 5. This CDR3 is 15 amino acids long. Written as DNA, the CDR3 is TGTGCCAGCAGTGAGTGGGCTAGCGGGAGAGAGACCCAGTACTTC. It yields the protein CASSEWASGRETQYF.

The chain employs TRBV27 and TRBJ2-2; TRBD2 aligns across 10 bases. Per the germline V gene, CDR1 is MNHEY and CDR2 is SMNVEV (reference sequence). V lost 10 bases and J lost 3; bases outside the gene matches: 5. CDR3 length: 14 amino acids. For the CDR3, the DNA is TGTGCCACCTCAGCGGGAGGGTACACCGGGGAGCTGTTTTTT. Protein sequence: CATSAGGYTGELFF.

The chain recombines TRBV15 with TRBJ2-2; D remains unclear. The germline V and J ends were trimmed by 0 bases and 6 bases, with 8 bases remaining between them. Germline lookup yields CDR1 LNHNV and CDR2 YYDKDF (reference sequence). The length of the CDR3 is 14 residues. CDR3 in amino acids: CATSREGSAGELFF. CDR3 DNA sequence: TGTGCCACCAGCAGAGAAGGGTCCGCCGGGGAGCTGTTTTTT.

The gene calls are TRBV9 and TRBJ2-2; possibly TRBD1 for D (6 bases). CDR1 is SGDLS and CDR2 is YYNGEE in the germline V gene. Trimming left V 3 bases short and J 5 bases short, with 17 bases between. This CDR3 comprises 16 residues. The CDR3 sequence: CASSGRGTLVTGELFF. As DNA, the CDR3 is TGTGCCAGCAGCGGCAGGGGTACCTTAGTTACCGGGGAGCTGTTTTTT.

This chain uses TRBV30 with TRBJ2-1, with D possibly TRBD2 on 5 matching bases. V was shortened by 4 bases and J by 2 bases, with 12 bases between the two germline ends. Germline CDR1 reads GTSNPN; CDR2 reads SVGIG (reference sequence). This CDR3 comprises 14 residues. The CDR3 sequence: CAWNRGATYNEQFF. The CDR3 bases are TGTGCCTGGAATCGGGGAGCTACCTACAATGAGCAGTTCTTC.

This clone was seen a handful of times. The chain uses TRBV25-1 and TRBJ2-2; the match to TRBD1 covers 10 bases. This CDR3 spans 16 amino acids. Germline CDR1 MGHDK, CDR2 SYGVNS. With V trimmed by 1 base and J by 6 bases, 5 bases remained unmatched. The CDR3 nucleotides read TGTGCCAGCAGTGAATCCCCCGGGACAGGGGCCGGGGAGCTGTTTTTT. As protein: CASSESPGTGAGELFF.

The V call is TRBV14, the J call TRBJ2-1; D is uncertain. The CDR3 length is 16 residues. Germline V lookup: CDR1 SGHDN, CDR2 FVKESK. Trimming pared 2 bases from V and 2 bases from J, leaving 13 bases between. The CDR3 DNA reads TGTGCCAGCAGCCAACGGCGTAGGCCACCCTACAATGAGCAGTTCTTC. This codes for CASSQRRRPPYNEQFF.

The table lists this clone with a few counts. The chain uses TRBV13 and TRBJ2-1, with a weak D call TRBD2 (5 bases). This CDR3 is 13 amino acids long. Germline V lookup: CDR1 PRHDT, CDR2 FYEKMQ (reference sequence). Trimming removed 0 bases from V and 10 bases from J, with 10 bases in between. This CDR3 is CASSLGREREQFF. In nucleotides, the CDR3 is TGTGCCAGCAGCTTAGGCCGAGAGCGGGAGCAGTTCTTC.

CDR3 amino acids: CASSIKGLETQYF. In DNA form, the CDR3 reads TGTGCCAGTAGTATCAAGGGGTTGGAGACCCAGTACTTC. The J gene is TRBJ2-5, the V gene TRBV19; weak D call: TRBD1 (5 bases). The CDR3 consists of 13 residues. The germline CDR1 and CDR2 sequences are LNHDA and SQIVND (reference sequence). The germline V and J ends were trimmed by 3 bases and 5 bases, with 10 bases remaining between them.

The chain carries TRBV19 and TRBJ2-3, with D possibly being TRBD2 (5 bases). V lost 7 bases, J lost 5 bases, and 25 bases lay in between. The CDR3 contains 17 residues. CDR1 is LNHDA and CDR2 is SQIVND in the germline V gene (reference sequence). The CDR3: CASTDPWEPTTKDTQYF. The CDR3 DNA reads TGTGCCAGTACCGATCCGTGGGAGCCTACAACCAAAGATACGCAGTATTTT.

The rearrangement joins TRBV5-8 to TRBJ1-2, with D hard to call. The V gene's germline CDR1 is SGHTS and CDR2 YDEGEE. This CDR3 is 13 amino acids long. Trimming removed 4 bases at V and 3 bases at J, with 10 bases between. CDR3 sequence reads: CASSRRLDYGYTF. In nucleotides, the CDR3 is TGTGCCAGCAGCCGACGGCTAGACTATGGCTACACCTTC.

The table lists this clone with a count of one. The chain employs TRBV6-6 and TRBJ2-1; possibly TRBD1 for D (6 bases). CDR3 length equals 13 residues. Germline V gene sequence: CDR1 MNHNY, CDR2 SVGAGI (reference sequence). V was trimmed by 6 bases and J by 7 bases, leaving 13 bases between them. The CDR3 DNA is TGTGCCAGCAGGTCCGGGACATCGAATGAGCAGTTCTTC. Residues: CASRSGTSNEQFF.

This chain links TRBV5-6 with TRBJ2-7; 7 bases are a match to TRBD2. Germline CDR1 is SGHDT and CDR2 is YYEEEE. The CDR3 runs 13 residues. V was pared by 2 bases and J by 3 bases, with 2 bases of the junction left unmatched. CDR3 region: CASSFPSGYEQYF. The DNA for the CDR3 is TGTGCCAGCAGCTTTCCTAGCGGCTACGAGCAGTACTTC.

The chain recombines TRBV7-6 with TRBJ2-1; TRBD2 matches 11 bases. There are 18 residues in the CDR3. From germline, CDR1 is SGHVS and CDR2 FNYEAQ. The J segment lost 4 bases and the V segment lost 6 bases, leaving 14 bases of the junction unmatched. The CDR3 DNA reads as TGTGCCAGCAGTTCCCCCCCGGGACTAGCGGCGATATACAATGAGCAGTTCTTC. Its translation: CASSSPPGLAAIYNEQFF. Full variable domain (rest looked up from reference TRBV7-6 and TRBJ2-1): GAGVSQSPRYKVTKRGQDVALRCDPISGHVSLYWYRQALGQGPEFLTYFNYEAQQDKSGLPNDRFSAERPEGSISTLTIQRTEQRDSAMYRCASSSPPGLAAIYNEQFFGPGTRLTVL.

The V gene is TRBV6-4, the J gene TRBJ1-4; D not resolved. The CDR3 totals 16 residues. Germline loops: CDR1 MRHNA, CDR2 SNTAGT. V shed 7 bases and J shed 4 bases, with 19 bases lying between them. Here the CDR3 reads CASTSTLQALNEKLFF. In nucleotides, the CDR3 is TGTGCCAGCACCAGTACCCTTCAGGCCCTTAATGAAAAACTGTTTTTT.

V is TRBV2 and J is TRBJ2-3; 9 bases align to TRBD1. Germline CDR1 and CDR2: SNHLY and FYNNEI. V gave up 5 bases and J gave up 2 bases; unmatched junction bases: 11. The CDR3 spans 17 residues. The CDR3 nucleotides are TGTGCCAGCAGTCTTGGACAGGGGAGCACACACACAGATACGCAGTATTTT. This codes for CASSLGQGSTHTDTQYF.

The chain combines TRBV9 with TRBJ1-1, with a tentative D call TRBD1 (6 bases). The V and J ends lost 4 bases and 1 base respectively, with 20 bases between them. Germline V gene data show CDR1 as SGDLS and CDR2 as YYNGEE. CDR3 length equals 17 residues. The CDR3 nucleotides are TGTGCCAGCAGCCTGACCGGGGCAGGGGCGGGGAACACTGAAGCTTTCTTT. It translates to CASSLTGAGAGNTEAFF.

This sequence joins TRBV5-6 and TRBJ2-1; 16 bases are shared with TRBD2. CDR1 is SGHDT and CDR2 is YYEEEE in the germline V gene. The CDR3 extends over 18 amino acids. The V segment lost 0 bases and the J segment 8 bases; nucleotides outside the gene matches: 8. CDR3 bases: TGTGCCAGCAGCTTGGCGGGACTAGCGGGAGGGCCAGGGTATGAGCAGTTCTTC. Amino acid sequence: CASSLAGLAGGPGYEQFF.

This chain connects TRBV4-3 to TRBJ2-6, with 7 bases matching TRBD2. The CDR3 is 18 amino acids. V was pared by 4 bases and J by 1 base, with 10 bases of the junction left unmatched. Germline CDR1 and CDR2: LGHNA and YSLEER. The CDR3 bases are TGCGCCAGCAGCCCTAAAGGAGCGGGGCTGTCTGGGGCCAACGTCCTGACTTTC. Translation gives CASSPKGAGLSGANVLTF.

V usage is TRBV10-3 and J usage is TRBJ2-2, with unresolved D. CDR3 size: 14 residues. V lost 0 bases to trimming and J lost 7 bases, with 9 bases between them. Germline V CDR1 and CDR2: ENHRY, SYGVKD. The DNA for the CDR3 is TGTGCCATCAGTGAGTCCCAGGCTGGCGGGGAGCTGTTTTTT. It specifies CAISESQAGGELFF.

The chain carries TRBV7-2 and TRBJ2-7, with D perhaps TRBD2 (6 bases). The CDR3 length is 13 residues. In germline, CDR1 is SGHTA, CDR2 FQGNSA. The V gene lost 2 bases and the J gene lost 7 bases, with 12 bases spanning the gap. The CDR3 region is CASSLSGSGEQYV. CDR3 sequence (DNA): TGTGCCAGCAGCTTAAGCGGGTCTGGGGAGCAGTACGTC.